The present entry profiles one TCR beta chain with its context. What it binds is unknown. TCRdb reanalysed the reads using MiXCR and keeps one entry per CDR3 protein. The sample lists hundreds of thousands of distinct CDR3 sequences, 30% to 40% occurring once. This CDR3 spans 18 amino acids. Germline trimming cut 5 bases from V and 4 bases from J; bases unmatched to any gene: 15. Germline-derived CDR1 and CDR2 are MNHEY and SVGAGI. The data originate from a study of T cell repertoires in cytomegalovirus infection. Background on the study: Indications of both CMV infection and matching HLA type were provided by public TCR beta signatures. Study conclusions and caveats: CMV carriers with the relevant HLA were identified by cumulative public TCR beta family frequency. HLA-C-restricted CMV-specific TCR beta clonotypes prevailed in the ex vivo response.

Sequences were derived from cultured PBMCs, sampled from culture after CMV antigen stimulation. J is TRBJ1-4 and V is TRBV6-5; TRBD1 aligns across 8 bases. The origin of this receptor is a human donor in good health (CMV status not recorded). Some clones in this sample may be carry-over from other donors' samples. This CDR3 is CASSKQLYAGGDNEKLFF. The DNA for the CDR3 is TGTGCCAGCAGTAAACAACTATATGCAGGGGGCGATAATGAAAAACTGTTTTTT.